The text below deals with one TCR beta chain. Original processing notes: Using reference gene primer amplification, nucleated cell counts were estimated. Here immunoSEQ multiplex PCR was the method, and the copy in TCRdb shows in-frame clones only, minus some. V and J calls and clone size are given by that table; D and trimming were obtained from the DNA. The repertoire holds a few hundred thousand clones, with 80% to 90% as singletons. This sample was included in a study of blood T cell repertoires in COVID-19. At the level of the study: Donors in the United States, Italy and Spain gave samples during acute or convalescent COVID-19. PBMCs, B-cell-depleted T cells, or T cells were the source of the cDNA or gDNA that made up the material.

Trimming pared 2 bases from V and 2 bases from J, leaving 7 bases between. This CDR3 has 15 amino acids. Looked up from germline, CDR1 is MNHEY and CDR2 is SVGEGT. The chain recombines TRBV6-2 or TRBV6-3 with TRBJ2-6, with D maybe TRBD2 (5 bases). The sequence derives from a human donor in a cohort sampled during active COVID-19. The specimen was peripheral blood. In DNA form, the CDR3 reads TGTGCCAGCAGTTACGGGGAGACTGGGGCCAACGTCCTGACTTTC. Translating it yields CASSYGETGANVLTF.